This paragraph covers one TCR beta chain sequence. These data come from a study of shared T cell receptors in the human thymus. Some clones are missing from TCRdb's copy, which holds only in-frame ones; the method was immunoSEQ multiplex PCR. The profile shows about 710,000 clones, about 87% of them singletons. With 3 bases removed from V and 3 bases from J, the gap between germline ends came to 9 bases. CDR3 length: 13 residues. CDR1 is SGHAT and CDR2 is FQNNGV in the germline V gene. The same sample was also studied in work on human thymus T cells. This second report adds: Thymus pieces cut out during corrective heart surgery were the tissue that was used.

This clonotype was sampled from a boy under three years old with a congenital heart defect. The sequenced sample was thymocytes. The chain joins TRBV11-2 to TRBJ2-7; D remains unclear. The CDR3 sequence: CASSFDIVYEQYF. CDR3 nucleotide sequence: TGTGCCAGCAGCTTTGACATTGTCTACGAGCAGTACTTC.